Below are 21 T cell receptor beta chains sequenced from a single sample in a study of T-cell reconstitution after alpha-beta-depleted transplantation in children. Using unique molecular identifiers, the investigators prepared the TCRbeta library. Each CDR3 protein is one row after TCRdb ran MiXCR on the PCR reads. This sample has about 350,000 distinct CDR3 sequences, with about an eighth found just once. The source was PBMCs, collected from the stem cell graft. Receptor source: a human donor who donated a stem cell graft to a child with Fanconi anemia.

This clonotype came up a few times. The V and J genes are TRBV4-3 and TRBJ1-5; D not resolved. CDR3 length: 15 residues. Germline V gives CDR1 LGHNA, CDR2 YSLEER. Trimming left V 0 bases short and J 6 bases short, with 12 bases between. Written as DNA, the CDR3 is TGCGCCAGCAGCCAAGAGCATCAGATGTCTCAGCCCCAGCATTTT. Encoded protein: CASSQEHQMSQPQHF.

The gene calls are TRBV5-6 and TRBJ1-6; D call uncertain. Looked up from germline, CDR1 is SGHDT and CDR2 is YYEEEE. V was clipped by 6 bases and J by 8 bases, with 15 bases between them. The CDR3 contains 14 residues. In DNA, the CDR3 is TGTGCCAGCACCCTGGCCCTGCCTGATTCACCCCTCCACTTT. It encodes CASTLALPDSPLHF.

This clonotype was detected a few times. The J gene is TRBJ2-7, the V gene TRBV6-5; TRBD2 agrees at 11 bases. The germline V gene encodes CDR1 MNHEY and CDR2 SVGAGI. V shed 4 bases and J 3 bases; nucleotides not matched to a gene: 5. The CDR3 has 15 residues. The CDR3 loop is CASSSLAGGYYEQYV. CDR3 DNA: TGTGCCAGCAGTTCCCTAGCGGGAGGATACTACGAGCAGTACGTC.

V usage is TRBV30 and J usage is TRBJ1-2; TRBD1 agrees at 9 bases. The CDR3 sequence is 15 residues long. CDR1 and CDR2 (germline): GTSNPN, SVGIG (reference sequence). V shed 0 bases, J shed 6 bases, and the junction held 8 bases outside the gene matches. CDR3 in amino acids: CAWSVHWTGDNGYTF. CDR3 nucleotides: TGTGCCTGGAGTGTCCACTGGACAGGGGACAATGGCTACACCTTC.

The V and J genes are TRBV5-6 and TRBJ2-3; 7 nucleotides align to TRBD2. Germline V CDR1 and CDR2: SGHDT, YYEEEE. CDR3 length equals 14 residues. Trimming at V came to 3 bases and at J to 2 bases, leaving 3 bases not matched to a gene. The CDR3 here is CASSSGLNTDTQYF. In DNA, the CDR3 is TGTGCCAGCAGCTCGGGACTAAACACAGATACGCAGTATTTT.

This clonotype came up a few times. The gene calls are TRBV2 and TRBJ1-6; TRBD1 is a possible D gene (6 bases). The CDR3 totals 13 residues. Germline values: CDR1 SNHLY, CDR2 FYNNEI. Trimming took 7 bases from V and 7 from J, leaving 11 bases between them. The CDR3 coding sequence is TGTGCCAGCACCTTAGGGGGGAATTCACCCCTCCACTTT. It yields the protein CASTLGGNSPLHF.

This clonotype was seen at least ten times. The rearrangement uses TRBV25-1 and TRBJ2-1, with 8 bases matching TRBD1. Germline CDR1 is MGHDK and CDR2 is SYGVNS. V gave up 4 bases and J gave up 8 bases; unmatched junction bases: 7. The CDR3 is made up of 14 amino acids. As DNA, the CDR3 is TGTGCCAGCAGTGGATGGACAGGGAACGATGAGCAGTTCTTC. This codes for CASSGWTGNDEQFF.

V is TRBV20-1 and J is TRBJ2-3; D ambiguous. The germline V gene encodes CDR1 DFQATT and CDR2 SNEGSKA (reference sequence). This CDR3 comprises 13 residues. V dropped 6 bases and J dropped 2 bases, with 12 bases sitting between them. In DNA form, the CDR3 reads TGCAGTGCCGGTAGAGTTAACACAGATACGCAGTATTTT. Amino acids: CSAGRVNTDTQYF.

This chain links TRBV29-1 with TRBJ2-1; tentatively, D is TRBD1 (6 bases). Germline V gives CDR1 SQVTM, CDR2 ANQGSEA. The CDR3 is made up of 17 amino acids. V was shortened by 2 bases and J by 10 bases, with 27 bases between the two germline ends. CDR3 nucleotides: TGCAGCGTTGAATTCGTTCGACAGGTTCATCAGTCCGGGGAGCAGTTCTTC. Residues: CSVEFVRQVHQSGEQFF.

The V call is TRBV11-3, the J call TRBJ2-2, with TRBD2 as a possible D gene (6 bases). This CDR3 spans 13 amino acids. V was cut by 9 bases and J by 6 bases, with 14 bases left in between. The germline CDR1 and CDR2 sequences are SGHNT and YENEEA. The CDR3 reads CASSRGEAGELFF. The CDR3 bases are TGTGCCAGTTCGAGAGGGGAGGCCGGGGAGCTGTTTTTT.

There are a few counts of this clonotype. The chain recombines TRBV29-1 with TRBJ1-3, with a weak D call TRBD1 (6 bases). CDR3 length: 13 residues. Germline CDR1 reads SQVTM; CDR2 reads ANQGSEA. With 6 bases removed from V and 4 bases from J, the gap between germline ends came to 13 bases. CDR3 nucleotides: TGCAGCGTCCTGACAGGACCGGGAAACACCATATATTTT. Amino acid sequence: CSVLTGPGNTIYF. Complete variable domain (other parts from reference TRBV29-1 and TRBJ1-3): SAVISQKPSRDICQRGTSLTIQCQVDSQVTMMFWYRQQPGQSLTLIATANQGSEATYESGFVIDKFPISRPNLTFSTLTVSNMSPEDSSIYLCSVLTGPGNTIYFGEGSWLTVV.

This rearrangement joins TRBV5-1 to TRBJ2-6, with TRBD2 as a possible D gene (6 bases). This CDR3 is 15 amino acids long. The V and J ends lost 4 bases and 3 bases respectively, with 11 bases between them. CDR1 and CDR2 from the germline V gene are SGHRS and YFSETQ. The CDR3 region is CASSRGGVGANVLTF. Written as DNA, the CDR3 is TGCGCCAGCAGCCGCGGAGGGGTTGGGGCCAACGTCCTGACTTTC.

This clonotype was seen repeatedly, ten times or more. The CDR3 region is CASRAMNTEAFF. The CDR3 DNA reads as TGTGCCAGCAGGGCTATGAACACTGAAGCTTTCTTT. The chain carries TRBV6-5 and TRBJ1-1, with D uncertain. This CDR3 is 12 amino acids long. V was pared by 6 bases and J by 0 bases, with 5 bases between. The germline V gene encodes CDR1 MNHEY and CDR2 SVGAGI.

This clonotype was counted a few times. The V and J genes are TRBV4-3 and TRBJ2-1, with TRBD2 matching over 8 bases. Germline loops: CDR1 LGHNA, CDR2 YSLEER. Trimming took 3 bases from V and 4 from J; bases not matched to a gene: 8. The CDR3 spans 16 residues. The CDR3 here is CASSQRALAAYNEQFF. The CDR3 DNA sequence: TGCGCCAGCAGCCAGCGCGCACTAGCGGCGTACAATGAGCAGTTCTTC.

There are many counts of this clonotype. A read error may account for a junction end that differs from germline. The V call is TRBV7-7, the J call TRBJ2-5; 9 nucleotides line up with TRBD2. CDR1 and CDR2 from the germline V gene are SSHAT and FNYEAQ (reference sequence). The CDR3 extends over 17 amino acids. The CDR3 sequence is CASSLVVSGGPQETQYF. The CDR3 nucleotides read TGTGCTAGCAGCTTAGTTGTCAGCGGGGGGCCTCAAGAGACCCAGTACTTC.

This clonotype was seen only a few times. The J gene is TRBJ1-4, the V gene TRBV4-2; tentative D call: TRBD1 (6 bases). The CDR3 length is 14 residues. The germline gives CDR1 LGHNA, CDR2 YNFKEQ. Trimming shortened V by 4 bases and J by 5 bases, and 11 bases separated the two germline ends. CDR3 bases: TGTGCCAGCAGCCGGGGGCCGACAAATGAAAAACTGTTTTTT. Residues: CASSRGPTNEKLFF.

The chain joins TRBV5-5 to TRBJ1-1; D not certain. CDR1 is SGHKS and CDR2 is YYEKEE in the germline V gene (reference sequence). V gave up 4 bases and J gave up 1 base, with 14 bases separating them. This CDR3 spans 15 amino acids. The CDR3 sequence is CASSPRWDTNTEAFF. CDR3 in DNA: TGTGCCAGCAGCCCCCGGTGGGATACGAACACTGAAGCTTTCTTT.

This clonotype was recorded many times. CDR3 sequence (DNA): TGTGCCATCAGTGAGTCTTTCGGTGAAAAACTGTTTTTT. It specifies CAISESFGEKLFF. This chain joins TRBV10-3 and TRBJ1-4; D unresolved. The V gene's germline CDR1 is ENHRY and CDR2 SYGVKD. This CDR3 region has 13 residues. Trimming took 0 bases from V and 7 from J, leaving 6 bases between them.

This clonotype was found many times. The V call is TRBV3-1, the J call TRBJ2-1, with 8 positions matching TRBD2. Germline V CDR1 and CDR2: LGHDT, YNNKEL (reference sequence). The CDR3 runs 18 residues. J lost 5 bases, V lost 2 bases, and 14 bases had no gene match. The CDR3 nucleotides are TGTGCCAGCAGCCAATATACTCAGCAGCGGGGGACGGACAATGAGCAGTTCTTC. It codes for CASSQYTQQRGTDNEQFF.

A few counts support this clonotype. This sequence joins TRBV7-9 and TRBJ1-4, with 11 bases identical to TRBD1. J lost 5 bases, V lost 3 bases, and 8 bases had no gene match. Germline CDR1 is SEHNR and CDR2 is FQNEAQ (reference sequence). The CDR3 spans 17 residues. CDR3 sequence: CASSFTRDRGGNEKLFF. The CDR3 DNA follows: TGTGCCAGCAGCTTCACCCGGGACAGGGGGGGGAATGAAAAACTGTTTTTT.

Worth noting for this clonotype: A junction end diverges from the germline sequence, so it may reflect a read error. The chain joins TRBV25-1 to TRBJ2-5; D is uncertain. This CDR3 region has 14 residues. Germline assignment: CDR1 MGHDK and CDR2 SYGVNS. The CDR3 sequence is CASSEFGRTGTQYF. DNA for the CDR3: TGTGCCAGCAGCGAATTCGGGCGGACCGGGACCCAGTACTTC.